This TCR beta chain was found in a study of somatic mutations in cytotoxic T cells in rheumatoid arthritis. Overall study: Selected populations of V beta antibody-stained T cells underwent flow sorting at nearly 100% purity; these encompassed V beta1+ cells subjected to TCRB sequencing.

Clones were sequenced by immunoSEQ multiplex PCR, and TCRdb holds only the in-frame ones, with some missing. The sample consists of approximately 19,000 clones, 65% to 85% of them appearing once. Comment on this clone: Its antigen is as yet unknown.

Flow cytometry served to check the purity of CD4+ and CD8+ cells, which were isolated by positive magnetic bead selection. Findings of the study overall: Statistically, CD8+ T-cell clonality was not significantly distinct between individuals with rheumatoid arthritis and age-matched healthy controls. The antigen targets of the expanded CD8+ clones lacked identification.

The V gene's germline CDR1 is MDHEN and CDR2 SYDVKM. V lost 5 bases to trimming and J lost 3 bases; unmatched junction nucleotides: 6. The CDR3 totals 16 residues. The TCR was taken from an adult with rheumatoid arthritis. Material for sequencing was CD8+ T cells sorted from blood. The chain joins TRBV28 to TRBJ2-3; 12 bases are shared with TRBD2. The CDR3 region has the DNA TGTGCCAGCAGTGGAGCTAGCGGGGGGGTGACAGATACGCAGTATTTT. It yields the protein CASSGASGGVTDTQYF.